The rows below give T cell receptor beta chains drawn from one sample of a study of blood T cell repertoires in COVID-19. Produced via immunoSEQ multiplex PCR; TCRdb's table is partial and in-frame only. The sample contains nearly 350,000 clones, over 70% of which appear only once. Sequencing was performed on peripheral blood. These TCRs come from a young man with active or convalescent COVID-19. Both conserved end residues are part of each CDR3. A D gene is named only where the DNA matches it firmly. Size is omitted from some rows. Given values are once, few, many or a class for expanded clones.

d_call clone_size j_call v_call cdr3_nt cdr3_aa
NA NA TRBJ1-2 TRBV28 TGTGCCAGCAGTTTATTCCGGGTTTCGGGCTACACCTTC CASSLFRVSGYTF
NA NA TRBJ2-5 TRBV15 TGTGCCACCAGCAGAGATCGGGGGCAAGAGACCCAGTACTTC CATSRDRGQETQYF
TRBD2 NA TRBJ2-5 TRBV4-3 TGCGCCAGCAGCCCGGCCTATAGCGGGAGTCGGGAGACCCAGTACTTC CASSPAYSGSRETQYF
NA NA TRBJ1-4 TRBV28 TGTGCCTGGGGCACAACTAATGAAAAACTGTTTTTT CAWGTTNEKLFF
TRBD1 NA TRBJ1-1 TRBV5-8 TGTGCCAGCAGCCCCGGGACAGATTTAACTGAAGCTTTCTTT CASSPGTDLTEAFF
NA NA TRBJ1-4 TRBV19 TGTGCCAGTAGTATCGCCTCTGGGGGCGAAAAACTGTTTTTT CASSIASGGEKLFF
NA NA TRBJ1-3 TRBV2 TGTGCCAGCACCGTCTTGTCGGACACCATATATTTT CASTVLSDTIYF
NA NA TRBJ2-7 TRBV28 TGTGCCAGCAGTTTAACCCTACAGTACGAGCAGTACTTC CASSLTLQYEQYF
TRBD1 NA TRBJ1-3 TRBV30 TGTGCCTGGAGCACAGGGACAGGTGGAAACACCATATATTTT CAWSTGTGGNTIYF
TRBD2 few TRBJ2-7 TRBV10-2 TGCGCCAGCACGGGGGGCTCCTACGAGCAGTACTTC CASTGGSYEQYF
TRBD2 NA TRBJ2-4 TRBV7-2 TGTGCCAGCAGCGGTCTAGCGGGACCCAAAAACATTCAGTACTTC CASSGLAGPKNIQYF
NA few TRBJ1-1 TRBV6-5 TGTGCCAGCAGTTACTCGTATGGACAGAACACTGAAGCTTTCTTT CASSYSYGQNTEAFF
NA NA TRBJ2-1 TRBV4-1 TGCGCCAGCAGCCAAGCCTCGCGGGCCATTAACAATGAGCAGTTCTTC CASSQASRAINNEQFF
TRBD1 few TRBJ2-7 TRBV18 TGTGCCAGCTCACGGGACAGGGGGCCAAACGAGCAGTACTTC CASSRDRGPNEQYF
TRBD1 NA TRBJ2-3 TRBV29-1 TGCAGCGTTTACGACAGGGGGCGGACAGATACGCAGTATTTT CSVYDRGRTDTQYF
TRBD2 NA TRBJ2-1 TRBV2 TGTGCCAGCAGTGCAGCGGGAGGTGGGGAGCAGTTCTTC CASSAAGGGEQFF
TRBD1 once TRBJ2-7 TRBV28 TGTGCCAGCAGAAGGGACAGCACCTACGAGCAGTACTTC CASRRDSTYEQYF
NA NA TRBJ1-5 TRBV27 TGTGCCAGCAGTTTGACAACATATAGCAATCAGCCCCAGCATTTT CASSLTTYSNQPQHF
NA NA TRBJ2-7 TRBV5-1 TGCGCCAGCAGCTTTACTAGCTTGGGAGAGCAGTACTTC CASSFTSLGEQYF
TRBD2 NA TRBJ2-5 TRBV28 TGTGCCAGCAGTTTTTGGACTAGCGGGCGGGGGACCCAGTACTTC CASSFWTSGRGTQYF
NA NA TRBJ1-5 TRBV5-6 TGTGCCAGCACCCGGGGAGGTTTACACAGTCAGCCCCAGCATTTT CASTRGGLHSQPQHF
TRBD1 NA TRBJ2-7 TRBV19 TGTGCCAGTAGTTCTCAGGGGGCTTCCTACGAGCAGTACTTC CASSSQGASYEQYF
TRBD2 many TRBJ2-1 TRBV18 TGTGCCAGCTCACGGGAGCCCCGGGGGGATCGAAAGTTCTTC CASSREPRGDRKFF
TRBD2 few TRBJ2-1 TRBV4-3 TGCGCCAGCGGGGCGGGAGGGCCCCCCTACAATGAGCAGTTCTTC CASGAGGPPYNEQFF
NA NA TRBJ2-1 TRBV30 TGTGCCTTGCCGAGCGCGGTAACCTACAATGAGCAGTTCTTC CALPSAVTYNEQFF
NA NA TRBJ2-7 TRBV6-2/TRBV6-3 TGTGCCAGCAGTTACTCGAAGAGGTACGAGCAGTACTTC CASSYSKRYEQYF
NA NA TRBJ2-7 TRBV7-2 TGTGCCAGCAGCCCTCTGGGGAAGGGGTACGAGCAGTACTTC CASSPLGKGYEQYF
TRBD2 once TRBJ2-1 TRBV5-1 TGCGCCAGCAGCTGGCGACTAGCGGGAGAGGTTAATGAGCAGTTCTTC CASSWRLAGEVNEQFF
NA NA TRBJ1-2 TRBV30 TGTGCCTGGGGTTTCCGGAGTATGGGTGGCTACACCTTC CAWGFRSMGGYTF
NA NA TRBJ2-1 TRBV6-5 TGTGCCAGCAGAGCGGAAACCTACAATGAGCAGTTCTTC CASRAETYNEQFF
NA NA TRBJ1-2 TRBV14 TGTGCCAGCAGCCAAGCTAGGGGTGCCGGCTACACCTTC CASSQARGAGYTF
NA NA TRBJ1-5 TRBV6-1 TGTGCCAGCACCCCGGCGGGGCCCCCTCAGCCCCAGCATTTT CASTPAGPPQPQHF
NA few TRBJ2-5 TRBV7-2 TGTGCCAGCAGATCCCGATCGGGTAGAGTGGAGACCCAGTACTTC CASRSRSGRVETQYF
NA once TRBJ2-3 TRBV7-3 TGTGCCAGCAGCTTAAAGGGGGTGTTAGATACGCAGTATTTT CASSLKGVLDTQYF
TRBD1 NA TRBJ1-1 TRBV3-1/TRBV3-2 TGTGCCAGCCCCCAGGGGGATGGAACTGAAGCTTTCTTT CASPQGDGTEAFF
NA NA TRBJ1-1 TRBV7-9 TGTGCCAGCAGCCCACGGGGGAACACTGAAGCTTTCTTT CASSPRGNTEAFF
NA NA TRBJ2-5 TRBV18 TGTGCCAGCTCACCAGTAGCAGAGACCCAGTACTTC CASSPVAETQYF
TRBD2 once TRBJ2-7 TRBV7-2 TGTGCCAGCAGCCCAGGACTAGCGGGAGGCGAGCAGTACTTC CASSPGLAGGEQYF
TRBD1 NA TRBJ1-3 TRBV7-2 TGTGCCGTCCGACAGGGCCTGCCAATCTCTGGAAACACCATATATTTT CAVRQGLPISGNTIYF
NA once TRBJ2-1 TRBV5-4 TGTGCCAGCAGCTGGAGAGGGGGATATGAGCAGTTCTTC CASSWRGGYEQFF
TRBD1 NA TRBJ2-7 TRBV9 TGTGCCAGCAGCCCCAGGGGACAGGGTACTACCTACGAGCAGTACTTC CASSPRGQGTTYEQYF
NA NA TRBJ2-1 TRBV6-5 TGTGCCAGCAGTTGGTCCCACAGCGGTTCCTACAATGAGCAGTTCTTC CASSWSHSGSYNEQFF